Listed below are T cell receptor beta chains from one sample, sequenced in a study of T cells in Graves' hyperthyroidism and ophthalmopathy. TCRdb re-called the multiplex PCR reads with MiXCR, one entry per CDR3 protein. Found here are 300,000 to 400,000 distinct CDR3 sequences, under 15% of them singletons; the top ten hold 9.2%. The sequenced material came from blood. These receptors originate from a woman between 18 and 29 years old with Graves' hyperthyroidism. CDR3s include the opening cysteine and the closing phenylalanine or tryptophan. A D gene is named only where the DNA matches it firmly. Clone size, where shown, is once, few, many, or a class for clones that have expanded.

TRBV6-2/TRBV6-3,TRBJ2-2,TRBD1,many,CATAQGIGELFF,TGTGCCACCGCACAGGGGATCGGGGAGCTGTTTTTT
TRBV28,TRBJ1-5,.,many,CASTPYEPAGNQPQHF,TGTGCCAGCACCCCTTATGAGCCGGCGGGCAATCAGCCCCAGCATTTT
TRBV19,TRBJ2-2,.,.,CTSSLNLPGANTGELFF,TGTACCAGTAGTCTCAACTTACCCGGGGCGAACACCGGGGAGCTGTTTTTT
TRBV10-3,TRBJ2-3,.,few,CAISESTALGDTQYF,TGTGCCATCAGTGAGTCTACAGCCTTAGGAGATACGCAGTATTTT
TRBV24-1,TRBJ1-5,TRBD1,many,CATSDSTGGNQPQHF,TGTGCCACCAGTGATTCGACAGGGGGCAATCAGCCCCAGCATTTT
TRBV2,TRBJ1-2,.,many,CASSERVLGVAVVDTF,TGTGCCAGCAGTGAACGGGTCCTGGGGGTCGCCGTGGTGGACACCTTC
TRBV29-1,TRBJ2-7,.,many,CSVEDYDSPLSYEQYF,TGCAGCGTTGAAGATTACGACAGCCCGCTTTCCTACGAGCAGTACTTC
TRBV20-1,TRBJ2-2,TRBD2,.,CSAISGGSGTGELFF,TGCAGTGCCATCTCGGGGGGGTCGGGAACCGGGGAGCTGTTTTTT
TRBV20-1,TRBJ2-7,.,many,CSAPSEGGEQYF,TGCAGTGCTCCCTCCGAAGGTGGGGAGCAGTACTTC
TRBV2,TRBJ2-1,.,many,CASSMLSLNEQFF,TGTGCCAGCAGCATGCTCTCCCTGAATGAGCAGTTCTTC
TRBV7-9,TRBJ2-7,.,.,CASSIGYYEQYF,TGTGCCAGCAGCATAGGGTACTACGAGCAGTACTTC
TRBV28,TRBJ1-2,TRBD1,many,CATLTGIDYGYTF,TGTGCCACACTGACAGGGATTGACTATGGCTACACCTTC
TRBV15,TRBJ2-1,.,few,CATSPRTAGLSEQFF,TGTGCCACCAGCCCACGGACAGCGGGATTGAGTGAGCAGTTCTTC
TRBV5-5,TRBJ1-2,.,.,CASSLQGIGGYTF,TGTGCCAGCAGCTTGCAGGGAATCGGTGGCTACACCTTC
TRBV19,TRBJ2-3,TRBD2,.,CASRTGLAGTDTQYF,TGTGCCAGTAGGACCGGACTAGCGGGGACAGATACGCAGTATTTT
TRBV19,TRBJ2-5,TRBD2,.,CASSPGTSKETQYF,TGTGCCAGTAGTCCAGGGACTAGTAAAGAGACCCAGTACTTC
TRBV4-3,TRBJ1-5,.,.,CASSQDRGTVVQPQHF,TGCGCCAGCAGCCAAGATAGGGGGACGGTGGTTCAGCCCCAGCATTTT
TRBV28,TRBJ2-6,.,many,CASSTRQSPANVLTF,TGTGCCAGCAGTACCCGACAGAGCCCGGCCAACGTCCTGACTTTC
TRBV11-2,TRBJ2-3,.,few,CASGRLSDTQYF,TGTGCCAGCGGGCGACTGTCAGATACGCAGTATTTT
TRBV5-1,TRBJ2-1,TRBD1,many,CASSLAGQAYNEQFF,TGCGCCAGCAGCTTGGCCGGACAGGCCTACAATGAGCAGTTCTTC
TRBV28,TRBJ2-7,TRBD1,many,CASSLGAGQAARSYEQYF,TGTGCCAGCAGTTTGGGGGCCGGACAGGCGGCAAGATCCTACGAGCAGTACTTC
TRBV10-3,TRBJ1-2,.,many,CAIRRTDYGYTF,TGTGCCATCAGGCGGACGGACTATGGCTACACCTTC
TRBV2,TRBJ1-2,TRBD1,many,CASSGSGGHYGYTF,TGTGCCAGCAGTGGCTCAGGGGGGCACTATGGCTACACCTTC
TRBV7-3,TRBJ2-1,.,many,CASSSRNYNEQFF,TGTGCCAGCAGCTCCCGCAACTACAATGAGCAGTTCTTC
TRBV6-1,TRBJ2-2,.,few,CASRQGIGTGELFF,TGTGCCAGCAGGCAGGGGATAGGCACCGGGGAGCTGTTTTTT
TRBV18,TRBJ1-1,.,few,CASYIGQNKNTEAFF,TGTGCCAGCTACATTGGACAGAACAAAAACACTGAAGCTTTCTTT
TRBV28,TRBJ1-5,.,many,CASSHGPLLYQPQHF,TGTGCCAGCAGCCACGGGCCCCTACTATATCAGCCCCAGCATTTT
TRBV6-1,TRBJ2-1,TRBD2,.,CASRHPGLADLYNEQFF,TGTGCCAGCAGGCACCCGGGACTAGCGGATCTCTACAATGAGCAGTTCTTC
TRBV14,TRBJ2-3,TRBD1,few,CASSLDRAQYF,TGTGCCAGCAGCCTCGACAGGGCGCAGTATTTT
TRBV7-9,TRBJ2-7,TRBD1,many,CASSTDRATYEQYF,TGTGCCAGCAGCACAGACAGGGCCACCTACGAGCAGTACTTC
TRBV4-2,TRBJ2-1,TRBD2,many,CASSQTLADSSNEQFF,TGTGCCAGCAGCCAGACCCTAGCGGACTCGTCCAATGAGCAGTTCTTC
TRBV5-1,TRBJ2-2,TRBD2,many,CASSPREGHLANTGELFF,TGCGCCAGCAGCCCGCGGGAGGGCCATCTCGCGAACACCGGGGAGCTGTTTTTT
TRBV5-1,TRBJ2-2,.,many,CASSFGGPRNTGELFF,TGCGCCAGCAGCTTTGGTGGGCCGAGAAACACCGGGGAGCTGTTTTTT
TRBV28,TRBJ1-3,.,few,CASSSRQASPGNTIYF,TGTGCCAGCAGTTCTCGACAGGCTAGCCCTGGAAACACCATATATTTT
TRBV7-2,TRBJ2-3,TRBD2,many,CASSLTPSGSSTDTQYF,TGTGCCAGCAGCCTCACCCCTAGCGGCTCTAGCACAGATACGCAGTATTTT
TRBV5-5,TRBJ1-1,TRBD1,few,CASSLDRDGANTEAFF,TGTGCCAGCAGCCTGGACAGGGACGGGGCGAACACTGAAGCTTTCTTT
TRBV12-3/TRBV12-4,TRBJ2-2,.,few,CASSPTEGRGELFF,TGTGCCAGCAGTCCGACTGAGGGGCGCGGGGAGCTGTTTTTT
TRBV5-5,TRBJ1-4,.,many,CASSLARPGVEKLFF,TGTGCCAGCAGCTTGGCCAGGCCAGGGGTTGAAAAACTGTTTTTT
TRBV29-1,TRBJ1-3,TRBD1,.,CSGWTGGSGNTIYF,TGCAGCGGATGGACAGGGGGCTCTGGAAACACCATATATTTT
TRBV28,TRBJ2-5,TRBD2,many,CASSGLAGGWSGETQYF,TGTGCCAGCAGTGGTTTAGCGGGAGGGTGGAGCGGGGAGACCCAGTACTTC
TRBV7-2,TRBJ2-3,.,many,CASSSYQSTDTQYF,TGTGCCAGCAGCTCCTACCAAAGCACAGATACGCAGTATTTT
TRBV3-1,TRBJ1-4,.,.,CASSPRRVVEKLFF,TGTGCCAGCAGCCCCCGCAGGGTTGTTGAAAAACTGTTTTTT
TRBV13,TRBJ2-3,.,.,CASSQILDTQYF,TGCGCCAGCAGCCAGATATTAGATACGCAGTATTTT
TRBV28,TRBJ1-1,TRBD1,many,CASSPWDSEAFF,TGTGCCAGCAGTCCGTGGGACAGTGAAGCTTTCTTT
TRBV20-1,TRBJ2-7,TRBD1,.,CSASSGQGPEQYF,TGCAGTGCTAGTTCCGGACAGGGCCCCGAGCAGTACTTC
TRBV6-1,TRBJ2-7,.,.,CASRSGHPYEQYF,TGTGCCAGCAGAAGCGGACACCCCTACGAGCAGTACTTC
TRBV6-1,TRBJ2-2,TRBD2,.,CASTPGLAEIYTGELFF,TGTGCCAGCACCCCAGGACTAGCGGAAATTTACACCGGGGAGCTGTTTTTT
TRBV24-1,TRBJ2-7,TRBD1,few,CATAGTGEDGSYEQYF,TGTGCCACCGCCGGGACAGGGGAAGATGGATCCTACGAGCAGTACTTC
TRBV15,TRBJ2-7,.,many,CATSSSLALDSGVGQYF,TGTGCCACCAGCAGTTCTCTCGCTCTCGACAGTGGGGTAGGGCAGTACTTC
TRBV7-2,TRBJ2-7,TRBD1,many,CASSTRDRETYEQYF,TGTGCCAGCAGCACCCGGGACAGGGAGACCTACGAGCAGTACTTC
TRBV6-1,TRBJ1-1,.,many,CAANQGPRDTTEAFF,TGTGCCGCCAACCAGGGGCCCAGGGACACCACTGAAGCTTTCTTT
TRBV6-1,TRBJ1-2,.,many,CASSGIPRGDYGYTF,TGTGCCAGCAGTGGGATCCCTCGGGGGGACTATGGCTACACCTTC
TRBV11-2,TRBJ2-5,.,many,CASSSQGLGETQYF,TGTGCCAGCAGCTCCCAGGGGTTAGGAGAGACCCAGTACTTC